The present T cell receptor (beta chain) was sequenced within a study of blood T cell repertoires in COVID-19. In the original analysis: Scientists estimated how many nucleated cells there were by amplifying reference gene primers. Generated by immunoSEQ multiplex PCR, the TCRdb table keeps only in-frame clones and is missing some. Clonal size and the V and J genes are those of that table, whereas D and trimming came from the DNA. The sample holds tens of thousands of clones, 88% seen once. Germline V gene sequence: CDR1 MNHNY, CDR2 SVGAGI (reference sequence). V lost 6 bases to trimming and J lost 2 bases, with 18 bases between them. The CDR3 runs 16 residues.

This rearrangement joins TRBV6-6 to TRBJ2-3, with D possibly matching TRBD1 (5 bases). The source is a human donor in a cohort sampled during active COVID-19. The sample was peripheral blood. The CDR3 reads CASRQQVLGYTDTQYF. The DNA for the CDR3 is TGTGCCAGCAGACAACAGGTCCTTGGATACACAGATACGCAGTATTTT.